This TCR beta chain was sequenced in a study of blood T cell repertoires in COVID-19. Turning to the study itself: Acute and convalescent COVID-19 samples came from the United States, Italy and Spain. Sources were T cells, B-cell-depleted T cells, or PBMCs; the material itself was cDNA or gDNA.

Original data processing: The authors estimated nucleated cell counts from reference gene primer amplification. Sequencing used immunoSEQ multiplex PCR; TCRdb keeps in-frame clones, though not all of them. D and trimming come from the DNA, and the V and J calls and clone size come from that table. The sample lists approximately 280,000 clones, 84% occurring once. While infection was still active, Seattle patients were enrolled and then followed longitudinally. The specimen sequenced was peripheral blood. The TCR sequence derives from a human donor with COVID-19, enrolled during active disease. The donor label of this sample is uncertain.

CDR3 in DNA: TGTGCCAGTAGTATAGGGGGGGGTCCCACAGATACGCAGTATTTT. Residues: CASSIGGGPTDTQYF. The rearrangement uses TRBV19 and TRBJ2-3, with 7 positions matching TRBD2. The length of the CDR3 is 15 residues. Trimming cost V 1 base and J 2 bases; bases outside gene matches: 3. Germline V gene data show CDR1 as LNHDA and CDR2 as SQIVND (reference sequence).